This T cell receptor (beta chain) is drawn from a study of blood T cell repertoires in COVID-19. Across the study: Samples of COVID-19 (acute and convalescent) were obtained from the United States, Italy and Spain. T cells, B-cell-depleted T cells, or PBMCs supplied cDNA or gDNA.

The germline gives CDR1 SGHRS, CDR2 YFSETQ. The J segment lost 4 bases and the V segment lost 3 bases, leaving 9 bases of the junction unmatched. CDR3 length: 15 residues. One Seattle source followed patients from active infection through their disease course. Repertoires were generated with immunoSEQ multiplex PCR, while TCRdb's copy carries only in-frame clones and drops some. The data show roughly 240,000 clones, with over 75% seen just once and 5.1% held by the top ten. This receptor was obtained from a man aged 45-60 years with COVID-19, enrolled during active disease. The sample was peripheral blood. The V call is TRBV5-1, the J call TRBJ1-2; TRBD1 matches at 7 bases. CDR3 nucleotide sequence: TGCGCCAGCAGCTCAACAGGACAGGACTCCTATGGCTACACCTTC. Residues: CASSSTGQDSYGYTF.